This entry describes one T cell receptor beta chain. Its antigen is still unknown. Looked up from germline, CDR1 is SGHVS and CDR2 is FQNEAQ. Germline trimming cut 5 bases from V and 0 bases from J; bases unmatched to any gene: 5. The CDR3 spans 16 residues. The method was immunoSEQ multiplex PCR; TCRdb's version includes in-frame clones alone and lacks a portion of them. This sample has approximately 84,000 clones; 70% to 90% occur once, and the top ten carry about 5.6%. This entry belongs to a study of cytotoxic CD8 clonotypes in ibrutinib-treated CLL. Study-level information: Within the patient group, around 11 were relapsed/refractory and fewer than 16 treatment-naive, and around 17 were IGHV unmutated. About 25 partial and 2 complete responses; at median approximately 70 months, about 14 remitted, about twelve progressed. The average sample held approximately 240,000 productive templates and 87,000 or so productive rearrangements.

Findings and limits, study-wide: Sustained-remission and progressing patients' sampling times differed.

This chain joins TRBV7-8 and TRBJ2-3, with 10 bases identical to TRBD2. The sample here was PBMCs, taken before ibrutinib treatment. This clonotype was obtained from a human donor with chronic lymphocytic leukemia. As DNA, the CDR3 is TGTGCCAGCAGCCCCGGACTAGCGGACAGCACAGATACGCAGTATTTT. Translation: CASSPGLADSTDTQYF.